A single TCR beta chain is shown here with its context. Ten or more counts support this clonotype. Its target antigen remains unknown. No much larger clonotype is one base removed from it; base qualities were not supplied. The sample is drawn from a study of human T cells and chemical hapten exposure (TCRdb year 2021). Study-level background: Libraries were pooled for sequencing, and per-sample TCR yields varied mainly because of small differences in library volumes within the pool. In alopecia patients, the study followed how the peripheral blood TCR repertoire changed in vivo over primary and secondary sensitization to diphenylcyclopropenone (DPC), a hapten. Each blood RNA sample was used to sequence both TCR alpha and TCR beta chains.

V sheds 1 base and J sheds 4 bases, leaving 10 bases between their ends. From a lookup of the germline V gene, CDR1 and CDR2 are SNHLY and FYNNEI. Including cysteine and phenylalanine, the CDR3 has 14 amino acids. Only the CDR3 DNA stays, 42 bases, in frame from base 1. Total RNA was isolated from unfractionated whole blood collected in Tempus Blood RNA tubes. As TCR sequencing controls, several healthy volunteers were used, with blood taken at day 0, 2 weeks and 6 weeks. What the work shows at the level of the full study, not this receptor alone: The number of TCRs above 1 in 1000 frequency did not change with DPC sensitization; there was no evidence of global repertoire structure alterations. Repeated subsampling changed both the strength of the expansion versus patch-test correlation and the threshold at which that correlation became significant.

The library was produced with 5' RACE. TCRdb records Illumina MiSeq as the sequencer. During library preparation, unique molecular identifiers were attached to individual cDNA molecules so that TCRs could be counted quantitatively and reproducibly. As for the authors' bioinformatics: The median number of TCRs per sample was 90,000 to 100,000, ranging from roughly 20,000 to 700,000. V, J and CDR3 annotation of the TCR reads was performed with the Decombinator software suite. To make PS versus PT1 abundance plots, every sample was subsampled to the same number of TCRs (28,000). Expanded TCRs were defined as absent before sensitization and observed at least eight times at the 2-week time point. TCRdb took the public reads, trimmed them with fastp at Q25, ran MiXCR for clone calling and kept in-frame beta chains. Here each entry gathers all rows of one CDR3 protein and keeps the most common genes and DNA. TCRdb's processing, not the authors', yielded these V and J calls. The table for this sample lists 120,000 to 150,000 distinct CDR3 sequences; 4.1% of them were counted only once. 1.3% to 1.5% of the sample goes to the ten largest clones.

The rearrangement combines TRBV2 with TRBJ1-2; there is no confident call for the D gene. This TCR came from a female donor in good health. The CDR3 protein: CASSEGTEAYGYTF. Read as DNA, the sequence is TGTGCCAGCAGTGAAGGGACGGAAGCCTATGGCTACACCTTC.